A single sample gave rise to the 14 T cell receptor beta chains below, sequenced in a study of graft-versus-host responses after intestinal transplantation. Their recognized antigens are unknown. Clones were read by immunoSEQ multiplex PCR, and TCRdb kept only the in-frame ones, dropping some. The sample lists tens of thousands of clones; 80% to 90% were seen once. The sample in question was unstimulated CD4+ T cells sorted from spleen or lymph node cells, obtained before transplant. Every receptor here comes from a human donor who was the organ donor for an intestinal transplant.

In nucleotides, the CDR3 is TGTGCCAGCAGGCGACTAGAGACAGGGTACAATCAGCCCCAGCATTTT. This encodes CASRRLETGYNQPQHF. The chain recombines TRBV27 with TRBJ1-5; 7 bases fit TRBD1. The CDR3 is 16 residues long. V was clipped by 6 bases and J by 3 bases; unmatched bases: 11. Germline V gives CDR1 MNHEY, CDR2 SMNVEV (reference sequence).

V usage is TRBV21-1 and J usage is TRBJ2-6; TRBD1, the table's D call, lacks a check against the DNA. TRBV21-1 is recorded as a pseudogene. The CDR3 loop spans 18 amino acids. The CDR3 sequence is CASSKQGALSSGANVLTF. CDR3 nucleotides: TGTGCCAGCAGCAAACAGGGGGCTTTAAGCTCTGGGGCCAACGTCCTGACTTTC.

CDR3: CASRYVGYQPQHF. CDR3 in DNA: TGTGCCAGCAGGTACGTCGGTTATCAGCCCCAGCATTTT. J is TRBJ1-5 and V is TRBV6-6; D ambiguous. Germline V gene lookup returns CDR1 MNHNY and CDR2 SVGAGI (reference sequence). The CDR3 length is 13 residues. V was trimmed by 6 bases and J by 5 bases, leaving 11 bases between them.

This rearrangement joins TRBV5-8 to TRBJ1-6; D perhaps matches TRBD1 (5 bases). Germline CDR1 SGHTS, CDR2 YDEGEE. This CDR3 is built from 15 residues. V was trimmed by 0 bases and J by 10 bases, leaving 14 bases between them. For the CDR3, the DNA is TGTGCCAGCAGCTTGGCTCAGGGTACCCTATCACCCCTCCACTTT. Translated, it gives CASSLAQGTLSPLHF.

The genes are TRBV7-2 and TRBJ1-4; D is perhaps TRBD1 (6 bases). V gave up 1 base and J gave up 4 bases, with 10 bases separating them. The CDR3 is made up of 15 amino acids. Per germline, CDR1 SGHTA and CDR2 FQGNSA. The CDR3 here is CASSLGDKRNEKLFF. In DNA form, the CDR3 reads TGTGCCAGCAGCTTAGGGGACAAGCGTAATGAAAAACTGTTTTTT.

The chain uses TRBV25-1 and TRBJ1-5; no clear D gene. Germline lookup yields CDR1 MGHDK and CDR2 SYGVNS. V dropped 6 bases and J dropped 1 base, with 7 bases sitting between them. The CDR3 covers 13 residues. The CDR3 sequence: CASRGGSNQPQHF. The CDR3 nucleotides read TGTGCCAGCAGGGGAGGGAGCAATCAGCCCCAGCATTTT.

This clone has only a few counts. V usage is TRBV28 and J usage is TRBJ1-3, with D maybe TRBD1 (5 bases). Germline V gene sequence: CDR1 MDHEN, CDR2 SYDVKM. The CDR3 totals 14 residues. V lost 8 bases, J lost 5 bases, and 16 bases lay in between. In DNA, the CDR3 is TGTGCCAGCCGAACCTACGGACAAAGAAACACCATATATTTT. Encoded protein: CASRTYGQRNTIYF.

The chain combines TRBV29-1 with TRBJ2-5; TRBD2 agrees at 10 bases. The V and J ends lost 7 bases and 3 bases, in that order; junction bases with no gene match: 2. Per the germline V gene, CDR1 is SQVTM and CDR2 is ANQGSEA. The CDR3 is 12 residues long. CDR3 loop: CSALAGEETQYF. In DNA form, the CDR3 reads TGCAGCGCGCTAGCGGGAGAAGAGACCCAGTACTTC.

This chain uses TRBV19 with TRBJ1-2; 10 bases are shared with TRBD1. Per germline, CDR1 LNHDA and CDR2 SQIVND (reference sequence). The CDR3 has 16 residues. V was pared by 3 bases and J by 4 bases, with 8 bases of the junction left unmatched. The CDR3 DNA follows: TGTGCCAGTAGTATTACGGGGACAGGGGACCTCTATGGCTACACCTTC. It translates to CASSITGTGDLYGYTF.

J is TRBJ2-1 and V is TRBV29-1; weak D call: TRBD1 (6 bases). Trimming removed 3 bases from V and 4 bases from J, with 10 bases in between. Germline CDR1 reads SQVTM; CDR2 reads ANQGSEA. The CDR3 loop spans 13 amino acids. The CDR3 DNA sequence: TGCAGCGTTGATCTACAGGGTTACAATGAGCAGTTCTTC. This translates into CSVDLQGYNEQFF.

This sequence joins TRBV25-1 and TRBJ2-1, with D maybe TRBD2 (5 bases). The V end was cut by 5 bases, the J end by 6 bases, with 11 bases between. The CDR3 runs 13 residues. Germline V gene data show CDR1 as MGHDK and CDR2 as SYGVNS. The CDR3 sequence is CASSPGNSNEQFF. Here the CDR3 DNA reads TGTGCCAGCAGTCCGGGGAATAGCAATGAGCAGTTCTTC.

The chain joins TRBV19 to TRBJ2-7; 7 bases agree with TRBD2. The germline CDR1 and CDR2 sequences are LNHDA and SQIVND (reference sequence). This CDR3 spans 15 amino acids. J was trimmed by 1 base and V by 3 bases; bases with no gene match: 6. DNA of the CDR3: TGTGCCAGTAGTATCAGGTTAGCGGGTTCCTACGAGCAGTACTTC. This translates into CASSIRLAGSYEQYF.

In this sample, this clone turned up once. This chain joins TRBV18 and TRBJ2-7; 11 bases agree with TRBD2. Germline V gives CDR1 KGHSH, CDR2 LQKENI. J was trimmed by 6 bases and V by 5 bases; bases with no gene match: 6. The CDR3 spans 14 residues. This CDR3 is CASSLAGGDREQYF. CDR3 nucleotides: TGTGCCAGCTCATTAGCGGGAGGGGACCGCGAGCAGTACTTC.

The chain recombines TRBV11-3 with TRBJ2-3, with 9 bases identical to TRBD1. V gave up 2 bases and J gave up 7 bases; unmatched junction bases: 4. Looked up from germline, CDR1 is SGHNT and CDR2 is YENEEA. The CDR3 has 14 amino acids. CDR3 amino acids: CASSLRTGANTQYF. For the CDR3, the DNA is TGTGCCAGCAGCTTACGGACAGGGGCGAATACGCAGTATTTT.